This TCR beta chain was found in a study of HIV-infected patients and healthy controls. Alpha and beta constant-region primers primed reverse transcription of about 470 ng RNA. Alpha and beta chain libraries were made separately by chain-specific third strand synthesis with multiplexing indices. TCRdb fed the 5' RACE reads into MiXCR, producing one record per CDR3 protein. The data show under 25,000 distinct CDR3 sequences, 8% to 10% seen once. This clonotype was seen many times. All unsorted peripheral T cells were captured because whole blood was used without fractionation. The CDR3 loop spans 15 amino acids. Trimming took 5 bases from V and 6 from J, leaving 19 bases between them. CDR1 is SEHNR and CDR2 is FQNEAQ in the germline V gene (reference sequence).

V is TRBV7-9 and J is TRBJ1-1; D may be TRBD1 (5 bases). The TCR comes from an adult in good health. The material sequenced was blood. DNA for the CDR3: TGTGCCAGCAGCCCCCCAGGGATAGCCCGCGCTGAAGCTTTCTTT. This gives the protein CASSPPGIARAEAFF.